These 27 T cell receptor beta chains came from one sample sequenced in a study of blood T cells in healthy people across ages. A second PCR of roughly 7 to 11 cycles used a sample-barcoded 5' primer and a J-beta primer mix. TCRdb reprocessed the 5' RACE reads via MiXCR and lists one record per CDR3 protein. The sample includes 500,000 to 550,000 distinct CDR3 sequences, approximately 25% of them seen just once. These data are also associated with another study on T cells of mothers and their children.

The sample comprised blood. The receptors derive from a boy younger than 18 in good health.

This clonotype was recorded a few times. This chain connects TRBV7-2 to TRBJ1-6; no definite D call. Between the trimmed V and J ends, which lost 2 bases and 4 bases, there was a span of 12 bases. Looked up from germline, CDR1 is SGHTA and CDR2 is FQGNSA. The CDR3 sequence is 16 residues long. The CDR3 reads CASSLQGSGYNSPLHF. The DNA of the CDR3 is TGTGCCAGCAGCTTACAAGGGAGTGGGTATAATTCACCCCTCCACTTT.

This clonotype was observed a handful of times. The chain carries TRBV9 and TRBJ2-3, with D possibly matching TRBD2 (6 bases). Germline V gene sequence: CDR1 SGDLS, CDR2 YYNGEE. The CDR3 extends over 15 amino acids. V lost 4 bases to trimming and J lost 3 bases, with 15 bases between them. DNA for the CDR3: TGTGCCAGCAGCCCCCGGATGGGGGGAACAGATACGCAGTATTTT. Its protein product is CASSPRMGGTDTQYF. Using reference TRBV9 and TRBJ2-3 for the parts outside the CDR3, the full variable domain is DSGVTQTPKHLITATGQRVTLRCSPRSGDLSVYWYQQSLDQGLQFLIQYYNGEERAKGNILERFSAQQFPDLHSELNLSSLELGDSALYFCASSPRMGGTDTQYFGPGTRLTVL.

This clonotype was found a few times. This chain connects TRBV28 to TRBJ1-5; TRBD1 aligns across 7 bases. V shed 6 bases and J 5 bases; nucleotides not matched to a gene: 10. CDR3 length: 15 amino acids. Germline lookup yields CDR1 MDHEN and CDR2 SYDVKM. The CDR3 DNA is TGTGCCAGCAGCAACCGGAGAGGGGGCGATCAGCCCCAGCATTTT. Residues: CASSNRRGGDQPQHF.

V and J are TRBV11-2 and TRBJ2-3, with D hard to call. Germline CDR1 and CDR2: SGHAT and FQNNGV. The CDR3 totals 15 residues. V lost 5 bases and J lost 5, with 17 bases in between. The CDR3 nucleotides read TGTGCCAGCAGCCGAAATCGGATAGCTGGAGATACGCAGTATTTT. This sequence encodes CASSRNRIAGDTQYF.

The V and J genes are TRBV6-2 or TRBV6-3 and TRBJ2-5; D gene ambiguous. The tail of the sequence fits TRBJ2-7 better, so the J call may be wrong. Germline V gene data show CDR1 as MNHEY and CDR2 as SVGEGT. The CDR3 is 14 amino acids. The CDR3 spells CASSYNRSPYEQYF. In nucleotides, the CDR3 is TGTGCCAGCAGTTATAACCGGAGTCCCTACGAGCAGTACTTC.

The chain recombines TRBV10-3 with TRBJ1-5, with 7 bases that match TRBD1. The CDR3 length is 14 residues. Trimming took 2 bases from V and 2 from J; bases not matched to a gene: 0. Germline CDR1 and CDR2: ENHRY and SYGVKD. CDR3 sequence (DNA): TGTGCCATCAGTGAGACAGGGGGCAATCAGCCCCAGCATTTT. As protein: CAISETGGNQPQHF.

In this sample, this clonotype turned up a few times. The V call is TRBV20-1, the J call TRBJ1-3; D remains ambiguous. The ends were cut back, 5 bases at V and 0 bases at J, with 17 bases in the middle. Germline lookup yields CDR1 DFQATT and CDR2 SNEGSKA (reference sequence). The CDR3 runs to 16 residues. CDR3 coding DNA: TGCAGTGCTCCCCAGTGTAATACCCACTCTGGAAACACCATATATTTT. Protein: CSAPQCNTHSGNTIYF.

The rearrangement uses TRBV7-2 and TRBJ1-4; D not certain. The CDR3 runs to 15 residues. The V gene's germline CDR1 is SGHTA and CDR2 FQGNSA. V lost 5 bases and J 3 bases, leaving 13 bases between the germline ends. For the CDR3, the DNA is TGTGCCAGCAGCAAGTCCGCGGCAGCTAATGAAAAACTGTTTTTT. It yields the protein CASSKSAAANEKLFF.

The genes are TRBV20-1 and TRBJ1-4; maybe TRBD1 (5 bases). Germline CDR1 is DFQATT and CDR2 is SNEGSKA (reference sequence). The CDR3 spans 15 residues. Trimming removed 1 base from V and 3 bases from J, with 12 bases in between. The CDR3 protein is CSARGSGGANEKLFF. The CDR3 DNA reads as TGCAGTGCTAGAGGATCGGGGGGGGCTAATGAAAAACTGTTTTTT.

The table lists this clonotype with a few counts. V and J are TRBV12-3 or TRBV12-4 and TRBJ2-7; D uncertain. Trimming pared 6 bases from V and 6 bases from J, leaving 15 bases between. The CDR3 loop spans 13 amino acids. The CDR3 coding sequence is TGTGCCAGCAGCCCGAACCCATCGGGCGAGCAGTACTTC. This gives the protein CASSPNPSGEQYF.

The V and J genes are TRBV5-1 and TRBJ1-4, with D uncertain. V was cut by 0 bases and J by 5 bases, with 8 bases left in between. CDR3 length: 14 residues. CDR1 and CDR2 from the germline V gene are SGHRS and YFSETQ. For the CDR3, the DNA is TGCGCCAGCAGCTTGGGAAAAGGGAATGAAAAACTGTTTTTT. It encodes CASSLGKGNEKLFF.

There are a few counts of this clonotype. This chain connects TRBV29-1 to TRBJ2-7, with 8 bases matching TRBD1. The CDR3 has 16 residues. In germline, CDR1 is SQVTM, CDR2 ANQGSEA. V shed 3 bases, J shed 4 bases, and the junction held 14 bases outside the gene matches. The DNA of the CDR3 is TGCAGCGTTGACGAGTCCCCAACAGGGGGAAGTTACGAGCAGTACTTC. This translates into CSVDESPTGGSYEQYF.

This clonotype has ten or more counts. Here the CDR3 DNA reads TGTGCCAGCAGCCGACAGGGCGGAGAGACCCAGTACTTC. Its translation: CASSRQGGETQYF. The chain is built from TRBV7-3 and TRBJ2-5; TRBD1 matches at 7 bases. J gave up 4 bases and V 5 bases, and 4 bases lay outside the gene matches. There are 13 residues in the CDR3. Germline values: CDR1 SGHTA, CDR2 FQGTGA.

The chain has TRBV28 and TRBJ2-5; D is ambiguous. CDR1 is MDHEN and CDR2 is SYDVKM in the germline V gene. This CDR3 has 13 amino acids. The V end was cut by 3 bases, the J end by 3 bases, with 8 bases between. The CDR3 sequence: CASSFSRKETQYF. The DNA of the CDR3 is TGTGCCAGCAGTTTTAGCAGGAAAGAGACCCAGTACTTC.

The rearrangement joins TRBV27 to TRBJ1-2; D is undetermined. In germline, CDR1 is MNHEY, CDR2 SMNVEV (reference sequence). The CDR3 extends over 14 amino acids. Trimming took off 2 bases at V and 5 bases at J, with 12 bases between the two ends. CDR3 nucleotide sequence: TGTGCCAGCAGTTTACGCGGAGGGTTGTATGGCTACACCTTC. It is translated as CASSLRGGLYGYTF.

V is TRBV20-1 and J is TRBJ2-1, with TRBD2 identical over 7 bases. Germline V gene data show CDR1 as DFQATT and CDR2 as SNEGSKA (reference sequence). J was trimmed by 5 bases and V by 6 bases; bases with no gene match: 13. This CDR3 has 15 residues. CDR3 region: CSARPPTSPNNEQFF. CDR3 coding DNA: TGCAGTGCCCGACCCCCGACTAGCCCAAACAATGAGCAGTTCTTC.

The chain links TRBV15 to TRBJ1-2; 8 bases fit TRBD1. The germline CDR1 and CDR2 sequences are LNHNV and YYDKDF (reference sequence). There are 17 residues in the CDR3. J lost 5 bases, V lost 5 bases, and 16 bases had no gene match. The CDR3, as DNA: TGTGCCACCAGCGACTTCGGACAGGGCTTAACTGATTATGGCTACACCTTC. Amino acid sequence: CATSDFGQGLTDYGYTF.

V usage is TRBV7-2 and J usage is TRBJ1-2, with TRBD1 matching over 8 bases. The CDR3 runs to 14 residues. V gave up 5 bases and J gave up 10 bases; unmatched junction bases: 12. Germline lookup yields CDR1 SGHTA and CDR2 FQGNSA. The CDR3 spells CASSTGQGFDYYTF. The CDR3 region has the DNA TGTGCCAGCAGCACCGGACAGGGATTTGATTACTACACCTTC.

This clonotype came up many times. This chain uses TRBV28 with TRBJ2-7, with D unresolved. The germline gives CDR1 MDHEN, CDR2 SYDVKM. The V and J ends lost 6 bases and 0 bases respectively, with 6 bases between them. The CDR3 runs to 12 residues. The CDR3 DNA follows: TGTGCCAGCAGCTTAAACTCCTACGAGCAGTACTTC. Its translation is CASSLNSYEQYF.

This clonotype has only a few counts. The V gene is TRBV11-2, the J gene TRBJ2-7; D gene uncertain. Trimming removed 1 base from V and 5 bases from J, with 12 bases in between. The CDR3 is 14 amino acids. Germline values: CDR1 SGHAT, CDR2 FQNNGV. The CDR3 bases are TGTGCCAGCAGCTTAGCCCAGACCCCCGACGAGCAGTACTTC. This encodes CASSLAQTPDEQYF. The entire variable domain, with the rest obtained from reference TRBV11-2 and TRBJ2-7, is as follows: EAGVAQSPRYKIIEKRQSVAFWCNPISGHATLYWYQQILGQGPKLLIQFQNNGVVDDSQLPKDRFSAERLKGVDSTLKIQPAKLEDSAVYLCASSLAQTPDEQYFGPGTRLTVT.

The J gene is TRBJ2-1, the V gene TRBV28; 11 bases agree with TRBD2. The J call could be wrong; TRBJ2-7 is a better fit for the DNA end. Germline CDR1 and CDR2: MDHEN and SYDVKM. There are 16 residues in the CDR3. The CDR3, as DNA: TGTGCCAGCAGTTTGGACGGTCTAGCGGGAGGTTACGAGCAGTACTTC. Amino acids: CASSLDGLAGGYEQYF.

This clonotype was picked up a small number of times. In DNA, the CDR3 is TGTGCCAGCAGCCCACTAGGGGGTATCAATCAGCCCCAGCATTTT. It translates to CASSPLGGINQPQHF. V usage is TRBV7-2 and J usage is TRBJ1-5, with a tentative D call TRBD1 (6 bases). V was trimmed by 5 bases and J by 3 bases, leaving 14 bases between them. From germline, CDR1 is SGHTA and CDR2 FQGNSA. The CDR3 is 15 amino acids.

The chain has TRBV10-3 and TRBJ2-3; D is unclear. The length of the CDR3 is 13 residues. The ends were cut back, 3 bases at V and 2 bases at J, with 6 bases in the middle. Germline V gives CDR1 ENHRY, CDR2 SYGVKD. The CDR3 region has the DNA TGTGCCATCAGTGACTCCGACACAGATACGCAGTATTTT. Translating it yields CAISDSDTDTQYF.

V and J are TRBV10-3 and TRBJ2-3, with 9 nucleotides matching TRBD1. J was trimmed by 3 bases and V by 5 bases; bases with no gene match: 6. The germline gives CDR1 ENHRY, CDR2 SYGVKD. The CDR3 extends over 15 amino acids. The chain's CDR3 is CAISWDRVKTDTQYF. CDR3 sequence (DNA): TGTGCCATCAGTTGGGACAGGGTAAAGACAGATACGCAGTATTTT.

This clonotype was picked up a small number of times. This sequence may be a read error, since a much larger clone differs from it by one base. The rearrangement links TRBV7-9 to TRBJ2-3, with TRBD1 as a possible D gene (5 bases). CDR1 and CDR2 (germline): SEHNR, FQNEAQ (reference sequence). There are 15 residues in the CDR3. The CDR3 region is CASSLGTPLTGTQYF. As DNA, the CDR3 is TGTGCCAGCAGCTTAGGGACACCCCTCACAGGTACGCAGTATTTT.

J is TRBJ2-6 and V is TRBV12-3 or TRBV12-4; no definite D call. CDR3 length: 13 amino acids. The ends were cut back, 3 bases at V and 11 bases at J, with 11 bases in the middle. The CDR3 here is CASSFQSRDVLTF. CDR3 coding DNA: TGTGCCAGCAGTTTTCAGAGTCGAGACGTCCTGACTTTC.

This clonotype was seen only a few times. The chain uses TRBV5-6 and TRBJ2-2; D remains unclear. Per germline, CDR1 SGHDT and CDR2 YYEEEE. This CDR3 region has 12 residues. The ends were cut back, 3 bases at V and 5 bases at J, with 5 bases in the middle. The CDR3 sequence: CASSYTTGELFF. The CDR3 DNA reads TGTGCCAGCAGCTACACGACCGGGGAGCTGTTTTTT.